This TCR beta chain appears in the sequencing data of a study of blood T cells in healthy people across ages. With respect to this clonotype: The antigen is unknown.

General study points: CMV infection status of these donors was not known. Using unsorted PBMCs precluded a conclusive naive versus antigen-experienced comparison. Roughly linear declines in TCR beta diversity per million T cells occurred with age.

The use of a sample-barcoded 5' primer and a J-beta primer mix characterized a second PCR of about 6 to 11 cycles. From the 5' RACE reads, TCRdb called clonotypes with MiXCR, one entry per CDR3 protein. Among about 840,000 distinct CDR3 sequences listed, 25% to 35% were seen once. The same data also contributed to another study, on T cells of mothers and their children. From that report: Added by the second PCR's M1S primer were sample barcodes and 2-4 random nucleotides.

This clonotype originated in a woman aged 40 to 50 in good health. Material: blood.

As DNA, the CDR3 is TGTGCCAGCAGCCCCGCCGGGACAGAGCTTTATGGCTACACCTTC. This gives the protein CASSPAGTELYGYTF. The chain has TRBV7-3 and TRBJ1-2; TRBD1 matches at 7 bases. Per germline, CDR1 SGHTA and CDR2 FQGTGA. This CDR3 is 15 amino acids long. V shed 5 bases and J 5 bases; nucleotides not matched to a gene: 11.